This is a list of T cell receptor beta chains from one sample in a study of cytomegalovirus exposure and HLA in healthy donors. Only in-frame clones appear in the TCRdb table, and some are missing; sequencing was by immunoSEQ multiplex PCR. This table has a few hundred thousand clones, 88% appearing once. The sample comprised PBMCs. These receptors originate from a woman under 30 in good health and CMV-seronegative. Both conserved end residues are part of each CDR3. D genes are given only for firm matches. Part of the rows lack a size; the others show once, few, many or a class for expanded clones.

size,V,D,J,CDR3,DNA
-,TRBV5-1,-,TRBJ2-3,CASSLGQPGADTQYF,TGCGCCAGCAGCTTGGGACAGCCGGGGGCAGATACGCAGTATTTT
few,TRBV25-1,-,TRBJ2-7,CASRGAGSYEQYF,TGTGCCAGCAGAGGGGCAGGATCCTACGAGCAGTACTTC
-,TRBV14,TRBD2,TRBJ2-7,CASSQGGLAGVNEQYF,TGTGCCAGCAGCCAAGGCGGACTAGCGGGAGTGAACGAGCAGTACTTC
-,TRBV6-5,-,TRBJ1-1,CASSYDGSRIVF,TGTGCCAGCAGTTACGACGGGTCCCGAATTGTCTTT
-,TRBV4-2,-,TRBJ1-1,CASSQGSGLTEAFF,TGTGCCAGCAGCCAAGGATCAGGGTTGACTGAAGCTTTCTTT
-,TRBV7-8,TRBD2,TRBJ2-1,CASSPPAVGLNYNEQFF,TGTGCCAGCAGCCCACCAGCCGTGGGACTAAACTACAATGAGCAGTTCTTC
once,TRBV30,TRBD2,TRBJ2-5,CAWSTNSWGGTQYF,TGTGCCTGGAGTACGAACTCGTGGGGGGGGACCCAGTACTTC
-,TRBV15,-,TRBJ2-7,CATSRVGQSYEQYF,TGTGCCACCAGCAGAGTTGGGCAGTCCTACGAGCAGTACTTC
-,TRBV4-3,TRBD2,TRBJ2-2,CASSQDRAGLAGNTGELFF,TGCGCCAGCAGCCAAGATAGGGCAGGACTAGCGGGGAACACCGGGGAGCTGTTTTTT
few,TRBV15,TRBD2,TRBJ2-1,CATSRPGTSGLREQFF,TGTGCCACCAGCAGGCCCGGGACTAGCGGGTTACGGGAGCAGTTCTTC
-,TRBV29-1,TRBD2,TRBJ2-1,CSVGWRLAGDDNEQFF,TGCAGCGTAGGTTGGAGACTAGCGGGAGACGACAATGAGCAGTTCTTC
-,TRBV9,TRBD1,TRBJ2-1,CASSARAGGNGEQFF,TGTGCCAGCAGCGCGCGGGCAGGGGGCAATGGTGAGCAGTTCTTC
-,TRBV7-9,-,TRBJ2-7,CASSQRTDRMGEQYF,TGTGCCAGCAGCCAGAGAACAGACAGGATGGGCGAGCAGTACTTC
-,TRBV19,TRBD1,TRBJ2-7,CASSITGEFVYEQYF,TGTGCCAGTAGTATAACAGGGGAGTTTGTCTACGAGCAGTACTTC
-,TRBV5-1,-,TRBJ1-4,CASRTGLGVNEKLFF,TGCGCCAGCAGAACAGGGTTAGGGGTTAATGAAAAACTGTTTTTT
-,TRBV4-2,-,TRBJ2-5,CASSPNLPSGAQYF,TGTGCCAGCAGCCCCAATCTCCCCTCCGGTGCCCAGTACTTC
few,TRBV4-3,TRBD2,TRBJ2-1,CASSQGAGDYNEQFF,TGCGCCAGCAGCCAAGGAGCGGGAGACTACAATGAGCAGTTCTTC
-,TRBV2,-,TRBJ1-3,CASSARNTIYF,TGTGCCAGCAGTGCTCGAAACACCATATATTTT
once,TRBV14,-,TRBJ2-2,CASSHGGELFF,TGTGCCAGCAGCCACGGCGGGGAGCTGTTTTTT
-,TRBV20-1,-,TRBJ1-2,CSAGQGMIYTF,TGCAGTGCTGGTCAGGGGATGATATACACCTTC
-,TRBV29-1,-,TRBJ2-2,CSVEGRDLNTGELFF,TGCAGCGTTGAAGGCAGGGACTTAAACACCGGGGAGCTGTTTTTT
-,TRBV4-1,TRBD1,TRBJ1-4,CASSQGDREKLFF,TGCGCCAGCAGCCAAGGGGACAGAGAAAAACTGTTTTTT
-,TRBV4-1,-,TRBJ2-7,CASSHLTGSEQYF,TGCGCCAGCAGCCATCTTACAGGATCCGAGCAGTACTTC
-,TRBV5-1,TRBD1,TRBJ2-5,CASSTADRGRRETQYF,TGCGCCAGCAGCACCGCGGACAGGGGGCGCCGGGAGACCCAGTACTTC
-,TRBV7-2,TRBD2,TRBJ2-1,CASSSGRAIDEQFF,TGTGCCAGTTCTAGCGGGAGGGCCATCGATGAGCAGTTCTTC
-,TRBV19,TRBD1,TRBJ1-2,CASSIAQGAVYGYTF,TGTGCCAGTAGTATTGCCCAGGGGGCAGTCTATGGCTACACCTTC
-,TRBV5-6,-,TRBJ2-3,CASSSGSTDTQYF,TGTGCCAGCAGCTCAGGAAGCACAGATACGCAGTATTTT
-,TRBV7-8,TRBD2,TRBJ2-3,CASSITSGSTDTQYF,TGTGCCAGCAGCATTACTAGCGGGAGCACAGATACGCAGTATTTT
-,TRBV28,-,TRBJ1-4,CASRTTVRKLFF,TGTGCCAGCCGGACTACTGTCAGAAAACTGTTTTTT
-,TRBV2,TRBD2,TRBJ2-1,CASSEGLAAYNEQFF,TGTGCCAGCAGTGAGGGACTAGCGGCCTACAATGAGCAGTTCTTC
-,TRBV29-1,-,TRBJ2-3,CSGRQSTDTQYF,TGCAGCGGGCGACAGAGCACAGATACGCAGTATTTT
-,TRBV28,TRBD1,TRBJ1-2,CASSLRDREGYGYTF,TGTGCCAGCAGCCTAAGGGACAGGGAAGGCTATGGCTACACCTTC
-,TRBV27,TRBD2,TRBJ2-1,CASSLPPTSIAGNEQFF,TGTGCCAGCAGTTTACCCCCGACTAGCATAGCCGGCAATGAGCAGTTCTTC
-,TRBV5-6,-,TRBJ2-2,CASSSKRVDTGELFF,TGTGCCAGCAGCTCAAAGAGGGTGGACACCGGGGAGCTGTTTTTT
-,TRBV27,TRBD1,TRBJ2-2,CASSIFFGDSSDGELFF,TGTGCCAGCAGCATATTTTTTGGGGACAGTTCTGACGGGGAGCTGTTTTTT
many,TRBV4-2,-,TRBJ1-5,CASSQDTTGHGNQPQHF,TGTGCCAGCAGCCAAGATACTACGGGACATGGCAATCAGCCCCAGCATTTT
-,TRBV9,TRBD2,TRBJ2-3,CASSVGPGRASDTQYF,TGTGCCAGCAGCGTAGGACCCGGGAGGGCCTCAGATACGCAGTATTTT
few,TRBV7-9,-,TRBJ2-5,CASSASGVTQYF,TGTGCCAGCAGCGCCTCAGGGGTTACCCAGTACTTC
-,TRBV2,-,TRBJ2-1,CASSEVRDEQFF,TGTGCCAGCAGTGAGGTCAGGGATGAGCAGTTCTTC
-,TRBV5-4,TRBD2,TRBJ2-5,CASSSGTSGPVQETQYF,TGTGCCAGCAGCTCCGGGACTAGCGGTCCGGTCCAAGAGACCCAGTACTTC
-,TRBV28,TRBD2,TRBJ2-7,CASTSGNTYEQYF,TGTGCCAGCACTAGCGGGAACACCTACGAGCAGTACTTC
-,TRBV2,TRBD2,TRBJ2-1,CASSDGTSGYNEQFF,TGTGCCAGCAGTGACGGGACTAGCGGTTACAATGAGCAGTTCTTC
-,TRBV5-6,-,TRBJ2-5,CASSLEGLRVPGGETQYF,TGTGCCAGCAGCTTGGAAGGGCTACGGGTCCCCGGCGGGGAGACCCAGTACTTC
-,TRBV19,-,TRBJ2-7,CASSTSAAGYEQYF,TGTGCCAGTTCAACAAGCGCCGCGGGGTACGAGCAGTACTTC
-,TRBV2,-,TRBJ1-2,CASISTGNYGYTF,TGTGCCAGCATTTCGACCGGGAACTATGGCTACACCTTC
-,TRBV11-2,-,TRBJ1-5,CASSPTPDFLTGNQPQHF,TGTGCCAGCAGCCCAACCCCGGACTTCCTAACCGGCAATCAGCCCCAGCATTTT
-,TRBV7-9,TRBD2,TRBJ2-7,CASSPRGTSDSEQYF,TGTGCCAGCAGCCCCCGCGGGACTAGCGATAGCGAGCAGTACTTC